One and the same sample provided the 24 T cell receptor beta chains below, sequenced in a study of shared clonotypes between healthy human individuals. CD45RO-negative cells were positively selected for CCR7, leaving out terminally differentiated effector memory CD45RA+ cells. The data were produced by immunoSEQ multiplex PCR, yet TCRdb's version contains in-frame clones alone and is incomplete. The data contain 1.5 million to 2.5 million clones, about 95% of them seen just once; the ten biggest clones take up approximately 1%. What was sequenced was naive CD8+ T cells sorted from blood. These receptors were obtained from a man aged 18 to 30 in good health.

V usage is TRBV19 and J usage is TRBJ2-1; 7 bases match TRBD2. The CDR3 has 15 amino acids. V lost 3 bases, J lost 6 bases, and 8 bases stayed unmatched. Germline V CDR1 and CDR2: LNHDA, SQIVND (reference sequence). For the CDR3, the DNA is TGTGCCAGTAGTATCGCAGGGACTATTCCCAATGAGCAGTTCTTC. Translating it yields CASSIAGTIPNEQFF.

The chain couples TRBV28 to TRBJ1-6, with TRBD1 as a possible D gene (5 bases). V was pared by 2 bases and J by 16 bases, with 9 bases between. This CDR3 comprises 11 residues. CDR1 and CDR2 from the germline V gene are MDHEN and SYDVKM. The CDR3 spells CASSLSQGLHF. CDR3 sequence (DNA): TGTGCCAGCAGTTTAAGTCAGGGTCTCCACTTT.

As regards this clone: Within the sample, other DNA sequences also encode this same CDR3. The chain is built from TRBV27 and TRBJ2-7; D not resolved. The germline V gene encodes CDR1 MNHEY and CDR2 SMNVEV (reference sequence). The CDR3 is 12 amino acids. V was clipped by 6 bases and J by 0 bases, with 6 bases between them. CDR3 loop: CASSSSSYEQYF. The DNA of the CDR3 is TGTGCCAGCAGCTCCAGCTCCTACGAGCAGTACTTC.

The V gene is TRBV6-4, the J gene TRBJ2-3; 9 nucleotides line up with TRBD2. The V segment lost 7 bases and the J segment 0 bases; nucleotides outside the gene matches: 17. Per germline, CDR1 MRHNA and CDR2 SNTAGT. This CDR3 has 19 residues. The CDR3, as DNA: TGTGCCAGCACCCGGGGTAGCGGGGGCCATTCCCATAGCACAGATACGCAGTATTTT. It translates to CASTRGSGGHSHSTDTQYF.

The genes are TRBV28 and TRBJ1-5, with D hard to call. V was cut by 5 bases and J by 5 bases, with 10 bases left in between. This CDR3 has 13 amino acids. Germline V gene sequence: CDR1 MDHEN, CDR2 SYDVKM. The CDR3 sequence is CASSPDGYQPQHF. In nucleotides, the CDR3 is TGTGCCAGCAGTCCCGACGGTTATCAGCCCCAGCATTTT.

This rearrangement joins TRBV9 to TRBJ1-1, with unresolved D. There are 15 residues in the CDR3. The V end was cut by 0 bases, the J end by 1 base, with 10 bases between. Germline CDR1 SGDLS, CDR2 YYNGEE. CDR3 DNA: TGTGCCAGCAGCGTAGGATCTAATTCGAACACTGAAGCTTTCTTT. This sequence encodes CASSVGSNSNTEAFF.

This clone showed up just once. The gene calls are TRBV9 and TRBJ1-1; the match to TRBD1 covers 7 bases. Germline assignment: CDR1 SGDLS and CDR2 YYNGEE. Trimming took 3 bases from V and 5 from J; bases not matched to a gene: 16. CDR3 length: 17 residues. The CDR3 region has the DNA TGTGCCAGCAGCGATACGACAGGGCCCCTTGGTGGAACTGAAGCTTTCTTT. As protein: CASSDTTGPLGGTEAFF.

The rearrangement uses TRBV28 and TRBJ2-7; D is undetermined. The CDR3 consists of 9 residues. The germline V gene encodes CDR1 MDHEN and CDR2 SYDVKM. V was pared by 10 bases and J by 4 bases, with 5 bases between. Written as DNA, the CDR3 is TGTGCCACCCCGTACGAGCAGTACTTC. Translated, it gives CATPYEQYF. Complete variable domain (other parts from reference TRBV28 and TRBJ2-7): DVKVTQSSRYLVKRTGEKVFLECVQDMDHENMFWYRQDPGLGLRLIYFSYDVKMKEKGDIPEGYSVSREKKERFSLILESASTNQTSMYLCATPYEQYFGPGTRLTVT.

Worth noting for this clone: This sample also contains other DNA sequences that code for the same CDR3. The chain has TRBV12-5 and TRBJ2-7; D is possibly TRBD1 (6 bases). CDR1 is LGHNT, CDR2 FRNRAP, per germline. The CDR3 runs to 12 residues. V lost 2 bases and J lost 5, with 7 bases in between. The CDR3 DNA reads TGTGCTAGTGGTTTGTCAGGGGACGAGCAGTACTTC. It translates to CASGLSGDEQYF.

CDR3 sequence (DNA): TGTGCCAGCAGTTATCGTGGCGTTTCCTACGAGCAGTACTTC. It yields the protein CASSYRGVSYEQYF. The chain combines TRBV6-5 with TRBJ2-7; no reliable D call. Germline assignment: CDR1 MNHEY and CDR2 SVGAGI. The CDR3 sequence is 14 residues long. The germline V and J ends were trimmed by 3 bases and 1 base, with 10 bases remaining between them.

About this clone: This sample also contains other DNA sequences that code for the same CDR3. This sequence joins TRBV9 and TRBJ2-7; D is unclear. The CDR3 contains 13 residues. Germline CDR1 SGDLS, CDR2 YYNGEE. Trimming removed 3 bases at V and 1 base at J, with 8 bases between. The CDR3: CASSDRDSYEQYF. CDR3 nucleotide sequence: TGTGCCAGCAGCGACAGAGATTCCTACGAGCAGTACTTC.

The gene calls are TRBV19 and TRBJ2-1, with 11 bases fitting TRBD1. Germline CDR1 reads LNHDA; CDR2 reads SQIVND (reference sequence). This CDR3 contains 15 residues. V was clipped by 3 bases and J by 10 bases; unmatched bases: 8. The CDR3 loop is CASSIGTGGFREQFF. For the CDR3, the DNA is TGTGCCAGTAGTATTGGGACAGGGGGATTTCGGGAGCAGTTCTTC.

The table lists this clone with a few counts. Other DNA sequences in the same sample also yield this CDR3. CDR3: CASSLVGYEQYF. The CDR3 coding sequence is TGTGCCAGCAGCTTAGTGGGGTACGAGCAGTACTTC. The rearrangement joins TRBV7-2 to TRBJ2-7; no firm D call. Trimming stripped 1 base from V and 4 bases from J, with 5 bases between. The CDR3 covers 12 residues. CDR1 is SGHTA and CDR2 is FQGNSA in the germline V gene.

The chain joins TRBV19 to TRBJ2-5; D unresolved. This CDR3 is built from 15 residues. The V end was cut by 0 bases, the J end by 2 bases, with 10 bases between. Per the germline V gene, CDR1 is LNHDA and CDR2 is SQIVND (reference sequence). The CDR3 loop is CASSIDLEIQETQYF. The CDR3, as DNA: TGTGCCAGTAGTATAGATCTTGAAATACAAGAGACCCAGTACTTC.

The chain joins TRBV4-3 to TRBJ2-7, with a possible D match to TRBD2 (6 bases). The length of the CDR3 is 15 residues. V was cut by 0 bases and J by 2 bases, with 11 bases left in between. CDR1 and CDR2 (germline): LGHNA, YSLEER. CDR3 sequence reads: CASSQEWTTTYEQYF. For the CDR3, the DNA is TGCGCCAGCAGCCAAGAATGGACTACCACCTACGAGCAGTACTTC.

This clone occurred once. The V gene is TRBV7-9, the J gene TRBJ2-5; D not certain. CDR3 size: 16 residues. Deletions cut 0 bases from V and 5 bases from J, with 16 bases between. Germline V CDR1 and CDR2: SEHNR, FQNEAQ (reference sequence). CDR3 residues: CASSLALSLGAETQYF. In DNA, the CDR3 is TGTGCCAGCAGCTTAGCGCTGTCCTTAGGTGCTGAGACCCAGTACTTC.

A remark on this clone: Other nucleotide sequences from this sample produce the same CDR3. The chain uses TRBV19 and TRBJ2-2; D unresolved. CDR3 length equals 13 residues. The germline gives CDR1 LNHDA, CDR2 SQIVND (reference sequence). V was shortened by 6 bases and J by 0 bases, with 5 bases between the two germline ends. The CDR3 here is CASSQANTGELFF. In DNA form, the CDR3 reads TGTGCCAGTAGCCAGGCGAACACCGGGGAGCTGTTTTTT.

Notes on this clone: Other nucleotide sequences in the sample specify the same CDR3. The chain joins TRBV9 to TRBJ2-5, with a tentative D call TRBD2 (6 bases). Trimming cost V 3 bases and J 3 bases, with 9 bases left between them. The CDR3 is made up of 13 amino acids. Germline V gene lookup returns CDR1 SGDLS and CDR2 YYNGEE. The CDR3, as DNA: TGTGCCAGCAGCGCGGGACTGGAAGAGACCCAGTACTTC. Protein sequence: CASSAGLEETQYF.

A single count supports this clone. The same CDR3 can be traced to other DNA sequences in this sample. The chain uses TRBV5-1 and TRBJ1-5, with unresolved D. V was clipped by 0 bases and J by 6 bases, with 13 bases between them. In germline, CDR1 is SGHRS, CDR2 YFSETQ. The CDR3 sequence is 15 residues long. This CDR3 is CASSLDLGSGQPQHF. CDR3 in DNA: TGCGCCAGCAGCTTGGATTTGGGGAGTGGTCAGCCCCAGCATTTT.

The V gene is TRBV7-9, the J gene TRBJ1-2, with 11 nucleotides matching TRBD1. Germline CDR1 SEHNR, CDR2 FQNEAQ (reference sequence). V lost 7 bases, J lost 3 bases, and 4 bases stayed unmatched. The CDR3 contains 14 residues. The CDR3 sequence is CASTGQGADYGYTF. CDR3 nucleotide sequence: TGTGCCAGCACCGGACAGGGGGCCGACTATGGCTACACCTTC.

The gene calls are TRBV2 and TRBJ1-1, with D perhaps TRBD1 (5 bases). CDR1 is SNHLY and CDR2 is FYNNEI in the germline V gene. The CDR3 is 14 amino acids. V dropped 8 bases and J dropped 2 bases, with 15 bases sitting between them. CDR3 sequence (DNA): TGTGCCAGCTCCTGGGGGGGGGAAAACACTGAAGCTTTCTTT. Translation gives CASSWGGENTEAFF. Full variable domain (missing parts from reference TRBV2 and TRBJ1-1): EPEVTQTPSHQVTQMGQEVILRCVPISNHLYFYWYRQILGQKVEFLVSFYNNEISEKSEIFDDQFSVERPDGSNFTLKIRSTKLEDSAMYFCASSWGGENTEAFFGQGTRLTVV.

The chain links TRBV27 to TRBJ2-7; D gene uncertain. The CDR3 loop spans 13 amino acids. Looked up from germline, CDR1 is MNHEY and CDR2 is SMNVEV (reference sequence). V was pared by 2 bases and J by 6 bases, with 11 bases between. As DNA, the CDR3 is TGTGCCAGCAGTTTAACCGCGTTGCGCGAGCAGTACTTC. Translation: CASSLTALREQYF.

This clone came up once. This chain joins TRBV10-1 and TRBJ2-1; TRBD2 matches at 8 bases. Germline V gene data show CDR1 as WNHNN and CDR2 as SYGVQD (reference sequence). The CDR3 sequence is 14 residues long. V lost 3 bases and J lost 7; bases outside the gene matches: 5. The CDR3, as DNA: TGCGCCAGCAGTGATGGGACTAGTATAAATGAGCAGTTCTTC. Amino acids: CASSDGTSINEQFF.

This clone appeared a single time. The CDR3 DNA sequence: TGTGCCAGCAGTTCTCCGGGACAGGGGGCGACTGAAGCTTTCTTT. Its protein is CASSSPGQGATEAFF. V gene TRBV6-5 combines with J gene TRBJ1-1; 12 bases match TRBD1. CDR3 size: 15 residues. V shed 4 bases, J shed 5 bases, and the junction held 5 bases outside the gene matches. Germline V gene sequence: CDR1 MNHEY, CDR2 SVGAGI.